The T cell receptor beta chain described here comes from a study of radiotherapy plus CTLA-4 blockade in lung cancer. The wider study: Objective response was observed in roughly 17% of patients, and disease control in approximately 33%.

Study results and caveats: In blood, tumor-derived TCR clones expanded after radiotherapy plus ipilimumab. The best prediction of response reportedly came from early blood T cell clone dynamics, with interferon-beta.

Some clones are missing from TCRdb's copy, which holds only in-frame ones; the method was immunoSEQ multiplex PCR. The sample gives about 19,000 clones, about 82% of which show up once; around 20% is in the top ten. CTLA-4 blockade using ipilimumab, together with focal radiation, was received by patients with chemo-refractory metastatic non-small-cell lung cancer. Note on this clone: As yet, its antigen is unknown. One end of the junction varies from germline; a read error may be responsible.

This CDR3 is built from 12 residues. From germline, CDR1 is SGHRS and CDR2 YFSETQ. The chain links TRBV5-1 to TRBJ1-1; D remains unclear. This specimen consisted of peripheral blood, obtained from a patient treated with radiotherapy plus ipilimumab. This TCR derives from a human donor with non-small cell lung cancer whose response to radiotherapy plus ipilimumab could not be evaluated. The CDR3 region is CASSLAGSGEVF. The CDR3 nucleotides read TGCGCCAGCAGCTTGGCGGGGTCCGGGGAAGTCTTT.